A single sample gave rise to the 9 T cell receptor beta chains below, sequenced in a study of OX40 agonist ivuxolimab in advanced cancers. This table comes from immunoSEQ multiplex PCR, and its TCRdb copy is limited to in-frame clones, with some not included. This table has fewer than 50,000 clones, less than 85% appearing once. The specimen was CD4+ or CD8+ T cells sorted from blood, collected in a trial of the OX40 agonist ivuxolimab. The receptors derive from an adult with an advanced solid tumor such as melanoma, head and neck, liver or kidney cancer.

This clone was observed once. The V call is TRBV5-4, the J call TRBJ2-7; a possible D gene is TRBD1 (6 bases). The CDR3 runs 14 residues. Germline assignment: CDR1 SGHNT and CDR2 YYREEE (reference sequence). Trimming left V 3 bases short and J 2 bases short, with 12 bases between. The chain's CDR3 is CASSWEQGTYEQYF. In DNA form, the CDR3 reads TGTGCCAGCAGCTGGGAACAGGGTACCTACGAGCAGTACTTC.

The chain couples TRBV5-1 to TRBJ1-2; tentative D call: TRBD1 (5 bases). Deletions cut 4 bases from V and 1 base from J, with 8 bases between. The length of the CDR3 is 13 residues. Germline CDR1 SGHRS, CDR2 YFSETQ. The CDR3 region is CASSLDINYGYTF. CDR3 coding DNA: TGCGCCAGCAGCCTGGACATTAACTATGGCTACACCTTC.

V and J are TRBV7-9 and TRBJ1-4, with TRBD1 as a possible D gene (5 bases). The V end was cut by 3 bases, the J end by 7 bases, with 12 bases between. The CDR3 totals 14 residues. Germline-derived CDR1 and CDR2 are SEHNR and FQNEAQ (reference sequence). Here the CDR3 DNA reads TGTGCCAGCAGCTTGGCGCAGGGCGGTGAAAAACTGTTTTTT. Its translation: CASSLAQGGEKLFF.

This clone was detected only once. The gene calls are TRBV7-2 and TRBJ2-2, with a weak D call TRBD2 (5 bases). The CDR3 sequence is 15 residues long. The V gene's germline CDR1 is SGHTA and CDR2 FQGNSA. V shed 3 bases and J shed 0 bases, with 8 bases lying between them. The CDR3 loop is CASSFSGTNTGELFF. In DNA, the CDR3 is TGTGCCAGCAGCTTCTCGGGGACGAACACCGGGGAGCTGTTTTTT.

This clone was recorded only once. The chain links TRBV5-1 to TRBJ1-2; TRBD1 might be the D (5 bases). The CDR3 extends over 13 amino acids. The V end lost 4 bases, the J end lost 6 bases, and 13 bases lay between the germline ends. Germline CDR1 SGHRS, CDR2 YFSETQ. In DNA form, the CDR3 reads TGCGCCAGCAGCCCCCAGGGTCCAGATGGCTACACCTTC. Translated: CASSPQGPDGYTF.

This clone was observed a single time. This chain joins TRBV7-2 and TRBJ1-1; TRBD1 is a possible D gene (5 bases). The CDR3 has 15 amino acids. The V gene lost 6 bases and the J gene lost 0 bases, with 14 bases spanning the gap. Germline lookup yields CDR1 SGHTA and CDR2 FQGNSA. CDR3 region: CASRPAQGLNTEAFF. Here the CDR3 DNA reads TGTGCCAGCAGGCCAGCGCAGGGTCTGAACACTGAAGCTTTCTTT. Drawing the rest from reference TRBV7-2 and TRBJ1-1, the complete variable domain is GAGVSQSPSNKVTEKGKDVELRCDPISGHTALYWYRQSLGQGLEFLIYFQGNSAPDKSGLPSDRFSAERTGGSVSTLTIQRTQQEDSAVYLCASRPAQGLNTEAFFGQGTRLTVV.

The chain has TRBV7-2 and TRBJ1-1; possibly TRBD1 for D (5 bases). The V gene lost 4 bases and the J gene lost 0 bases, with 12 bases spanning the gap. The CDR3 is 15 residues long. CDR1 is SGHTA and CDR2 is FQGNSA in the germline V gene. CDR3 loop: CASSWDPYMNTEAFF. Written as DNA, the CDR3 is TGTGCCAGCAGCTGGGACCCTTACATGAACACTGAAGCTTTCTTT.

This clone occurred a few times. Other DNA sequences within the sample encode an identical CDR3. The CDR3 nucleotides are TGTGCTAGTGGCAGGACGGTCACCGGGGAGCTGTTTTTT. It translates to CASGRTVTGELFF. The chain links TRBV12-5 to TRBJ2-2, with D uncertain. Deletions cut 6 bases from V and 4 bases from J, with 9 bases between. Germline assignment: CDR1 LGHNT and CDR2 FRNRAP. The CDR3 contains 13 residues.

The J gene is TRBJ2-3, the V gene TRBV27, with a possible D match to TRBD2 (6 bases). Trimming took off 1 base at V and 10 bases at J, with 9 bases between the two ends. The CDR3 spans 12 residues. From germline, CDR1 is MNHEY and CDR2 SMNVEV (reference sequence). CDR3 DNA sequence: TGTGCCAGCAGTTTATGGGGGGAATCGCAGTATTTT. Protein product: CASSLWGESQYF.